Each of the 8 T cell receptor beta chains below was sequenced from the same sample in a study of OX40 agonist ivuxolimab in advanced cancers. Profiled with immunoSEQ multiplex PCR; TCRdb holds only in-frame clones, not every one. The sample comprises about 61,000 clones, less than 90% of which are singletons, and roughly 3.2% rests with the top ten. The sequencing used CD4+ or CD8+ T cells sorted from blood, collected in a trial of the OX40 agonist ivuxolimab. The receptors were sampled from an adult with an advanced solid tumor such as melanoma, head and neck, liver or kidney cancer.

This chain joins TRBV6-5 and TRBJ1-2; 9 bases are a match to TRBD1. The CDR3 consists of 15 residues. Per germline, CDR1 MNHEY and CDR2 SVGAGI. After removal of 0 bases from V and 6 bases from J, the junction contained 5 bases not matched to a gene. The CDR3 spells CASSYSSQGANGYTF. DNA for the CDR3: TGTGCCAGCAGTTACTCCTCACAGGGGGCGAATGGCTACACCTTC.

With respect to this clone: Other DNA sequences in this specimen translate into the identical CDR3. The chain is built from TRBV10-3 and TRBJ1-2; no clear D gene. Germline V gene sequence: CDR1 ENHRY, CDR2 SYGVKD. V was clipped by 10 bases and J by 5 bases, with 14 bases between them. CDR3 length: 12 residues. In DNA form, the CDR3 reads TGTGCCACTTCGGGAACTTATTATGGCTACACCTTC. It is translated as CATSGTYYGYTF.

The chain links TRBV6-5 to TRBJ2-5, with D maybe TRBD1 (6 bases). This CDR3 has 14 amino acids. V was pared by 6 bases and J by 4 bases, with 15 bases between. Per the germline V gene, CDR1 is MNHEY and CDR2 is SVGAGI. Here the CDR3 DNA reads TGTGCCAGCAGCCGAGCGGACAGAGGAGAGACCCAGTACTTC. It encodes CASSRADRGETQYF.

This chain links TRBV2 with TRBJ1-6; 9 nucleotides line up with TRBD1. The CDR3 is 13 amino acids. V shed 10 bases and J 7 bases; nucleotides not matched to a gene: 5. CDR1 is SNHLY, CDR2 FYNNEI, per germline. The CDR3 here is CATGQGRNSPLHF. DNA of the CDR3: TGTGCCACAGGACAGGGGCGAAATTCACCCCTCCACTTT.

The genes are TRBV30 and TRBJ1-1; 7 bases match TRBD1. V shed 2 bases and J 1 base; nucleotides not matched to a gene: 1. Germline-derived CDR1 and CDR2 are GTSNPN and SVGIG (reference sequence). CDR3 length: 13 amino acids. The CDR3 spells CAWSRQGNTEAFF. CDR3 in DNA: TGTGCCTGGAGTAGACAGGGGAACACTGAAGCTTTCTTT.

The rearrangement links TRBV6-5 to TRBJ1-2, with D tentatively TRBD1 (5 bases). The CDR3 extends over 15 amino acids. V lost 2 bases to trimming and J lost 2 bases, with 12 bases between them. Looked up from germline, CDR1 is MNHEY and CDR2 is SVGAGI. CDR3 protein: CASSYSRGNNYGYTF. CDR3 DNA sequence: TGTGCCAGCAGTTACAGTCGGGGCAACAACTATGGCTACACCTTC.

The CDR3 nucleotides are TGTGCCAGCAGCCGGGGGGGCGGTCGGGGATACGAGCAGTACTTC. This sequence encodes CASSRGGGRGYEQYF. The rearrangement joins TRBV5-8 to TRBJ2-7; 8 bases align to TRBD2. Trimming cost V 4 bases and J 4 bases; bases outside gene matches: 10. The germline gives CDR1 SGHTS, CDR2 YDEGEE. CDR3 length: 15 residues.

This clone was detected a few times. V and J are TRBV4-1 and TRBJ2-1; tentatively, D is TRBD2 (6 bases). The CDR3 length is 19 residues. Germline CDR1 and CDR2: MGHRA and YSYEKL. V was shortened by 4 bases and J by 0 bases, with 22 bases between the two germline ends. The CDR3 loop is CASSPPSEVAGNSYNEQFF. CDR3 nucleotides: TGCGCCAGCAGCCCCCCTAGCGAGGTGGCGGGGAACTCCTACAATGAGCAGTTCTTC.